Listed below are T cell receptor beta chains from one sample, sequenced in a study of T cell responses to AZD1222 COVID-19 vaccine. This table comes from immunoSEQ multiplex PCR, and its TCRdb copy is limited to in-frame clones, with some not included. The table includes 130,000 or so clones, around 83% detected once. The specimen comprised peripheral blood, sampled on day 0 of AZD1222 vaccination. Every receptor here comes from an adult in good health. Both conserved end residues are part of each CDR3. The D gene is left open where the match is weak. A row's size may be missing; if present it is once, few, many or a size class.

CASSLDRYSNQPQHF	TGTGCCAGCAGCCTGGACAGATATAGCAATCAGCCCCAGCATTTT	NA	TRBV28	TRBJ1-5	NA
CASSYSGTGTGELFF	TGTGCCAGCAGTTACTCGGGGACAGGGACCGGGGAGCTGTTTTTT	TRBD1	TRBV6-5	TRBJ2-2	NA
CASSFKTGSSYEQYF	TGTGCCAGCAGTTTTAAAACAGGTAGCTCCTACGAGCAGTACTTC	NA	TRBV27	TRBJ2-7	NA
CASSYTPGLVTDTQYF	TGTGCCAGCAGCTACACCCCGGGACTAGTGACAGATACGCAGTATTTT	TRBD2	TRBV7-3	TRBJ2-3	NA
CASSKVGIAGLISYNEQFF	TGTGCCAGCAGCAAAGTCGGGATAGCGGGACTAATCTCCTACAATGAGCAGTTCTTC	NA	TRBV21-1	TRBJ2-1	NA
CASSNQDGKETQYF	TGTGCCAGCAGCAATCAAGACGGGAAAGAGACCCAGTACTTC	NA	TRBV21-1	TRBJ2-5	NA
CASSYLGKLFF	TGTGCCAGCAGCTACCTGGGGAAACTGTTTTTT	NA	TRBV7-9	TRBJ1-4	once
CASSAGQDNYGYTF	TGTGCCAGCAGCGCAGGACAGGATAACTATGGCTACACCTTC	TRBD1	TRBV9	TRBJ1-2	NA
CASSLDPRGLTDTQYF	TGTGCCAGCAGCTTAGATCCAAGGGGCCTGACAGATACGCAGTATTTT	NA	TRBV11-2	TRBJ2-3	NA
CATSLGGRQLNSPLHF	TGTGCCACCTCACTCGGAGGGAGGCAGCTTAATTCACCCCTCCACTTT	NA	TRBV27	TRBJ1-6	NA
CASSLDGTARNYNEQFF	TGTGCCAGCAGCTTAGATGGCACAGCCCGCAACTACAATGAGCAGTTCTTC	NA	TRBV11-3	TRBJ2-1	many
CASSFRLGPGFEQFF	TGTGCCAGCAGTTTCCGACTGGGGCCGGGTTTTGAGCAGTTCTTC	NA	TRBV27	TRBJ2-1	NA
CASSQDSGFTGELFF	TGTGCCAGCAGCCAAGATTCAGGTTTTACCGGGGAGCTGTTTTTT	NA	TRBV3-1/TRBV3-2	TRBJ2-2	NA
CASSLRGGASTGELFF	TGTGCCAGCAGCTTAAGGGGAGGGGCCAGCACCGGGGAGCTGTTTTTT	TRBD2	TRBV7-3	TRBJ2-2	NA
CASSTQGGHTEAFF	TGTGCCAGTAGTACACAGGGCGGCCACACTGAAGCTTTCTTT	NA	TRBV19	TRBJ1-1	NA
CASSPLDSGAYNEQFF	TGTGCCAGCAGCCCTCTGGATAGCGGAGCCTACAATGAGCAGTTCTTC	NA	TRBV28	TRBJ2-1	NA
CASSGKGPTNEKLFF	TGTGCCAGCAGTGGCAAGGGTCCAACTAATGAAAAACTGTTTTTT	NA	TRBV7-9	TRBJ1-4	NA
CASSRGTAGSTEAFF	TGTGCCAGCAGCCGGGGGACCGCGGGGTCCACTGAAGCTTTCTTT	NA	TRBV7-9	TRBJ1-1	few
CASSLDGTGSYEQYF	TGTGCCAGCTCGCTCGACGGGACAGGGTCCTACGAGCAGTACTTC	TRBD1	TRBV18	TRBJ2-7	NA
CAISGLCICAEAGNLSYEQYF	TGTGCCATCAGTGGTCTTTGTATTTGCGCGGAAGCGGGTAACCTCTCCTACGAGCAGTACTTC	NA	TRBV10-3	TRBJ2-7	NA
CASSAGTGYEQYF	TGTGCCAGCAGTGCCGGGACAGGCTACGAGCAGTACTTC	TRBD1	TRBV27	TRBJ2-7	NA
CASSQGGVGEQYF	TGTGCCAGCAGCCAAGGAGGGGTGGGGGAGCAGTACTTC	NA	TRBV14	TRBJ2-7	once
CASSLGRYRGTYGYTF	TGTGCCAGCAGCTTAGGGAGATACAGGGGGACCTATGGCTACACCTTC	TRBD1	TRBV7-6	TRBJ1-2	NA
CASSDRRLAVSYYEQYF	TGTGCCAGCAGCGATAGGCGACTAGCGGTATCGTACTACGAGCAGTACTTC	TRBD2	TRBV7-8	TRBJ2-7	NA
CASSLRGKGYNTEAFF	TGTGCCAGCAGCTTAAGGGGGAAGGGTTACAACACTGAAGCTTTCTTT	NA	TRBV7-9	TRBJ1-1	NA
CASSNRQGLSNQPQHF	TGTGCCAGCAGCAACCGACAGGGCTTGAGCAATCAGCCCCAGCATTTT	TRBD1	TRBV5-8	TRBJ1-5	NA
CASSIVGPTGRHGYTF	TGTGCCAGTAGTATAGTGGGCCCGACAGGCCGACATGGCTACACCTTC	NA	TRBV19	TRBJ1-2	NA
CASSAPYRAGEQYF	TGTGCCAGCAGCGCTCCCTACAGGGCGGGTGAGCAGTACTTC	NA	TRBV3-1/TRBV3-2	TRBJ2-7	NA
CASSLGPPGALSYGYTF	TGTGCCAGCAGCTTAGGGCCCCCAGGGGCCCTTTCCTATGGCTACACCTTC	NA	TRBV7-2	TRBJ1-2	NA
CASSIGGAQARTDTQYF	TGTGCCAGTAGTATAGGGGGGGCGCAGGCCCGCACAGATACGCAGTATTTT	NA	TRBV19	TRBJ2-3	NA
CASSIGYTEAFF	TGTGCCAGTAGTATTGGTTACACTGAAGCTTTCTTT	NA	TRBV19	TRBJ1-1	NA
CALRTSVLNEQFF	TGTGCCCTCCGGACTAGCGTTCTCAACGAGCAGTTCTTC	TRBD2	TRBV10-3	TRBJ2-1	NA
CASSQLWDRPPSGNTIYF	TGTGCCAGCAGCCAACTCTGGGACAGGCCCCCCTCTGGAAACACCATATATTTT	TRBD1	TRBV3-1/TRBV3-2	TRBJ1-3	once
CASRPSGGIDGYTF	TGTGCCAGCAGGCCGTCAGGGGGCATTGATGGCTACACCTTC	TRBD1	TRBV6-6	TRBJ1-2	once
CASSLEDGGTVNNQPQHF	TGTGCCAGCAGCTTAGAAGATGGGGGGACAGTCAACAATCAGCCCCAGCATTTT	TRBD1	TRBV11-2	TRBJ1-5	NA
CASSLGGPGVYGYTF	TGCGCCAGCAGCTTGGGTGGCCCGGGGGTCTATGGCTACACCTTC	NA	TRBV5-1	TRBJ1-2	NA